These 10 T cell receptor beta chains originate from one sample sequenced in a study of blood T cell repertoires in COVID-19. Profiled with immunoSEQ multiplex PCR; TCRdb holds only in-frame clones, not every one. Of almost 250,000 clones in the sample, about 89% were seen once. The sequenced sample was PBMCs or T cells enriched from blood (not recorded which). All receptors derive from a young woman who had recovered from COVID-19.

Only one count was recorded for this clone. The rearrangement joins TRBV27 to TRBJ2-1; 12 bases map to TRBD2. CDR1 and CDR2 from the germline V gene are MNHEY and SMNVEV (reference sequence). The CDR3 runs 19 residues. V was pared by 3 bases and J by 4 bases, with 13 bases of the junction left unmatched. The CDR3 DNA reads as TGTGCCAGCAGTTTCTTCAGGACTAGCGGGAATCTACCATACAATGAGCAGTTCTTC. Its translation: CASSFFRTSGNLPYNEQFF.

The chain is built from TRBV19 and TRBJ2-5; TRBD2 aligns across 14 bases. The CDR3 is made up of 15 amino acids. In germline, CDR1 is LNHDA, CDR2 SQIVND (reference sequence). The V gene end was trimmed by 7 bases and the J gene end by 5 bases; junction bases not matched to a gene: 6. CDR3 DNA sequence: TGTGCCAGTAAGGGACTAGCGGGAGAGATGGAGACCCAGTACTTC. It translates to CASKGLAGEMETQYF.

The chain joins TRBV28 to TRBJ1-2; 7 nucleotides align to TRBD1. Germline-derived CDR1 and CDR2 are MDHEN and SYDVKM. CDR3 length: 15 amino acids. Unmatched junction bases numbered 11, after V lost 6 bases and J lost 4 bases. CDR3 in DNA: TGTGCCAGCAGAGGGACAGCTTTAAGCCTCTATGGCTACACCTTC. Amino acid sequence: CASRGTALSLYGYTF.

The rearrangement links TRBV11-2 to TRBJ2-7, with D hard to call. CDR1 is SGHAT and CDR2 is FQNNGV in the germline V gene. The CDR3 runs 14 residues. V shed 8 bases and J shed 6 bases, with 20 bases lying between them. The CDR3 nucleotides are TGTGCCAGCGCCACGATCCGAACCTTCGGCGAGCAGTACTTC. Its protein is CASATIRTFGEQYF.

This rearrangement joins TRBV25-1 to TRBJ1-2; D is possibly TRBD1 (6 bases). With 3 bases removed from V and 6 bases from J, the gap between germline ends came to 14 bases. Germline V CDR1 and CDR2: MGHDK, SYGVNS. CDR3 length equals 14 residues. Here the CDR3 DNA reads TGTGCCAGCAGTGAGGGCAGGGGTTATAATGGCTACACCTTC. It is translated as CASSEGRGYNGYTF.

The CDR3 bases are TGTGCCAGCAGCTTAGGGAGGACTGAAGCTTTCTTT. Amino acids: CASSLGRTEAFF. This chain connects TRBV5-6 to TRBJ1-1; D not resolved. This CDR3 spans 12 amino acids. V lost 2 bases to trimming and J lost 5 bases, with 7 bases between them. The germline V gene encodes CDR1 SGHDT and CDR2 YYEEEE.

This chain links TRBV7-8 with TRBJ2-2; 12 bases line up with TRBD1. CDR1 is SGHVS and CDR2 is FQNEAQ in the germline V gene. The CDR3 covers 16 residues. The V gene end was trimmed by 6 bases and the J gene end by 6 bases; junction bases not matched to a gene: 8. The chain's CDR3 is CASSSSGTGGAGELFF. The CDR3 DNA sequence: TGTGCCAGCAGTTCATCCGGGACAGGGGGCGCCGGGGAGCTGTTTTTT.

Only a few counts were recorded for this clone. The V and J genes are TRBV29-1 and TRBJ1-1; D remains ambiguous. The V gene lost 0 bases and the J gene lost 0 bases, with 14 bases spanning the gap. CDR3 length: 16 residues. CDR1 and CDR2 (germline): SQVTM, ANQGSEA. As DNA, the CDR3 is TGCAGCGTTGAAGATTTCGGGTATACCGTGAACACTGAAGCTTTCTTT. Residues: CSVEDFGYTVNTEAFF.

This chain links TRBV5-1 with TRBJ2-5; 8 positions match TRBD2. Per the germline V gene, CDR1 is SGHRS and CDR2 is YFSETQ. This CDR3 comprises 14 residues. V gave up 5 bases and J gave up 4 bases; unmatched junction bases: 7. The CDR3 DNA is TGCGCCAGCAGTTCAGCGGGAGAAGGAGAGACCCAGTACTTC. It is translated as CASSSAGEGETQYF.

The gene calls are TRBV2 and TRBJ1-2; D gene ambiguous. There are 14 residues in the CDR3. Germline CDR1 SNHLY, CDR2 FYNNEI. The V end was cut by 3 bases, the J end by 1 base, with 9 bases between. The CDR3 DNA sequence: TGTGCCAGCAGTGACTGGGCAGGTAACTATGGCTACACCTTC. Its translation is CASSDWAGNYGYTF.